These 8 T cell receptor beta chains came from one sample sequenced in a study of blood T cell repertoires in COVID-19. Measured with immunoSEQ multiplex PCR; TCRdb has only the in-frame clones, and not every one. The sample lists about 220,000 clones, about 81% seen once, with over 4% in the top ten. Material: peripheral blood. All receptors come from a woman in her seventies with COVID-19, enrolled during active disease.

J is TRBJ2-4 and V is TRBV14, with 7 positions matching TRBD1. Germline values: CDR1 SGHDN, CDR2 FVKESK. This CDR3 contains 16 residues. The V gene end was trimmed by 5 bases and the J gene end by 4 bases; junction bases not matched to a gene: 11. CDR3 nucleotide sequence: TGTGCCAGCAGCACTCTACGACAGGGCGCAAAAAACATTCAGTACTTC. Amino acids: CASSTLRQGAKNIQYF.

This rearrangement joins TRBV9 to TRBJ1-1, with TRBD1 matching 10 bases. This CDR3 is built from 16 residues. V lost 4 bases, J lost 0 bases, and 6 bases stayed unmatched. CDR1 and CDR2 (germline): SGDLS, YYNGEE. DNA for the CDR3: TGTGCCAGCAGCCCCGGGACAGGGGTCGTGAACACTGAAGCTTTCTTT. It translates to CASSPGTGVVNTEAFF.

The V gene is TRBV7-2, the J gene TRBJ2-3; TRBD2 agrees at 12 bases. The CDR3 extends over 15 amino acids. Trimming took 5 bases from V and 3 from J; bases not matched to a gene: 3. Germline V lookup: CDR1 SGHTA, CDR2 FQGNSA. CDR3 loop: CASSAGLAGTDTQYF. The CDR3 DNA sequence: TGTGCCAGCAGCGCAGGACTAGCGGGGACAGATACGCAGTATTTT.

This chain uses TRBV4-1 with TRBJ1-3; D uncertain. The germline V gene has CDR1 MGHRA and CDR2 YSYEKL. Trimming removed 4 bases from V and 0 bases from J, with 13 bases in between. The CDR3 consists of 16 residues. The CDR3 coding sequence is TGCGCCAGCAGCCCGAACCAGGCTAACTCTGGAAACACCATATATTTT. Amino acid sequence: CASSPNQANSGNTIYF.

The CDR3 reads CASSKREGRGDTQYF. CDR3 coding DNA: TGTGCCAGCAGTAAGCGGGAGGGCCGAGGAGATACGCAGTATTTT. The chain combines TRBV9 with TRBJ2-3; 10 bases are a match to TRBD2. Germline V gene sequence: CDR1 SGDLS, CDR2 YYNGEE. The J segment lost 5 bases and the V segment lost 5 bases, leaving 8 bases of the junction unmatched. The CDR3 covers 15 residues.

A single count supports this clone. This chain joins TRBV7-2 and TRBJ2-1; 7 bases are shared with TRBD2. The germline gives CDR1 SGHTA, CDR2 FQGNSA. The junction had 13 bases not matched to a gene; V was cut back by 4 bases and J by 7 bases. The CDR3 has 16 residues. The DNA of the CDR3 is TGTGCCAGCAGCTCGGTAGCGGGCCATCCGGGGAATGAGCAGTTCTTC. Protein: CASSSVAGHPGNEQFF.

V gene TRBV7-2 combines with J gene TRBJ1-3; 10 nucleotides line up with TRBD1. Germline V lookup: CDR1 SGHTA, CDR2 FQGNSA. This CDR3 region has 15 residues. V trimming: 5 bases; J trimming: 4 bases; junction bases outside the gene matches: 5. CDR3 protein: CASSIDRGRGNTIYF. The CDR3 DNA sequence: TGTGCCAGCAGCATCGACAGGGGGCGCGGAAACACCATATATTTT.

The CDR3 spells CASSPPSSGATNEQYF. DNA of the CDR3: TGTGCCAGCTCACCACCGAGTAGTGGGGCCACCAACGAGCAGTACTTC. This chain links TRBV18 with TRBJ2-7; possibly TRBD1 for D (5 bases). V was pared by 0 bases and J by 5 bases, with 17 bases between. Germline V gene data show CDR1 as KGHSH and CDR2 as LQKENI. The CDR3 is 16 residues long. Complete variable domain (other parts from reference TRBV18 and TRBJ2-7): NAGVMQNPRHLVRRRGQEARLRCSPMKGHSHVYWYRQLPEEGLKFMVYLQKENIIDESGMPKERFSAEFPKEGPSILRIQQVVRGDSAAYFCASSPPSSGATNEQYFGPGTRLTVT.